The clone carrying this T cell receptor beta chain was counted between two and nine times. Germline V gene lookup returns CDR1 MDHEN and CDR2 SYDVKM. There are 14 residues in the CDR3. V lost 4 bases to trimming and J lost 3 bases; unmatched junction nucleotides: 4. This entry is derived from a study of response to subunit inactivated influenza vaccine. TCRdb reprocessed the RT-PCR reads with MiXCR, giving one entry per CDR3 protein. The sample contains roughly 190,000 distinct CDR3 sequences, around 12% of which appear only once. The data also belong to a second study, concerning T cells expressing NK-cell markers. That source notes: A 5'RACE template switching approach incorporating UMIs was used to make TCR beta cDNA. Sorted CD3+CD56+NKG2C+, CD3+CD56+NKG2C- and CD3+CD56-NKG2C+ T-cell subsets were beta-chain profiled. Out of eight donors sequenced, seven tested HCMV-seropositive and the remaining one seronegative. NKG2C+ dominant clonotype frequencies in six donors were about 1.0-7.0% of CD8+ T cells. Once again these clonotypes came out on top in the CD3+CD56-NKG2C+ fraction of several donors.

This TCR derives from a man aged 50 to 59 who received an inactivated influenza vaccine. The gene calls are TRBV28 and TRBJ2-7; TRBD1 matches 9 bases. Sequencing was performed on CD8+ T cells sorted from PBMCs, taken 11 to 12 days after vaccination. CDR3 coding DNA: TGTGCCAGCAGTTGGCGACAGGGGGTCTACGAGCAGTACTTC. This sequence encodes CASSWRQGVYEQYF.